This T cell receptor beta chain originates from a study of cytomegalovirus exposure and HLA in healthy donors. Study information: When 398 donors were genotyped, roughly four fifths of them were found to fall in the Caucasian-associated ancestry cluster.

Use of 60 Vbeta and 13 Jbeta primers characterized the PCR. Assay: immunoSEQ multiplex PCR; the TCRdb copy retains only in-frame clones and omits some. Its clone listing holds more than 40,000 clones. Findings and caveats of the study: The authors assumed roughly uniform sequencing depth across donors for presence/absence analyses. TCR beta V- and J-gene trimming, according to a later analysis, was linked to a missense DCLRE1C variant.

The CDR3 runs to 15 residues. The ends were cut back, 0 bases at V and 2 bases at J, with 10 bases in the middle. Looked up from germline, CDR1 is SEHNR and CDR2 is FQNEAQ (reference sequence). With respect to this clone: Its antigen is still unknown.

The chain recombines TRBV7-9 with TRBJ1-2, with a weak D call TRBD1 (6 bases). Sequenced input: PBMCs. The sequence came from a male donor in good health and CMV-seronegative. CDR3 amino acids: CASSLANTGNYGYTF. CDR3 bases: TGTGCCAGCAGCTTAGCGAACACAGGGAACTATGGCTACACCTTC.